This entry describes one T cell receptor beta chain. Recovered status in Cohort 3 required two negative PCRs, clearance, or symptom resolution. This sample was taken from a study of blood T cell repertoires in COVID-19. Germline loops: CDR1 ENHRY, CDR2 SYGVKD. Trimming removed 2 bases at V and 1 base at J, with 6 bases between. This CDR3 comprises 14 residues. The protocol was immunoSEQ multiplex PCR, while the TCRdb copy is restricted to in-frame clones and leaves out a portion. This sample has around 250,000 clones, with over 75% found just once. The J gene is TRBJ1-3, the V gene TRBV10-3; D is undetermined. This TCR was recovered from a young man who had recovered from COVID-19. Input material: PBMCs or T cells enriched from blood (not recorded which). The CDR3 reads CAISEAGSGNTIYF. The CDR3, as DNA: TGTGCCATCAGTGAGGCGGGTTCTGGAAACACCATATATTTT.